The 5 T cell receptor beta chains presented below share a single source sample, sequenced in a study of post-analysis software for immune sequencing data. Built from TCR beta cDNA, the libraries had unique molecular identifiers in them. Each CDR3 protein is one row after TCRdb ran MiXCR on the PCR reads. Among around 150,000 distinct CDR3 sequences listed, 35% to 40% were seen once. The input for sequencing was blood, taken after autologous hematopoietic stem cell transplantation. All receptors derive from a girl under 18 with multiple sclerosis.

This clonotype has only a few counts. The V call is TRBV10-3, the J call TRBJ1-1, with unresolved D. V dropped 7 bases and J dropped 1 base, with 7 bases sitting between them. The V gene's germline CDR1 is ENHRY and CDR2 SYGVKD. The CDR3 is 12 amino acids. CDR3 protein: CAIKGGNTEAFF. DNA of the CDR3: TGTGCCATCAAAGGAGGGAACACTGAAGCTTTCTTT.

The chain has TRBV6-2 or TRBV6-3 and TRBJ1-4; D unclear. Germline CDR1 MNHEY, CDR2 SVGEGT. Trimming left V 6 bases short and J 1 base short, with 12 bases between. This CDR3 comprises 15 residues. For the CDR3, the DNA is TGTGCCAGCAGATTACGACGGTTAACTAATGAAAAACTGTTTTTT. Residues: CASRLRRLTNEKLFF.

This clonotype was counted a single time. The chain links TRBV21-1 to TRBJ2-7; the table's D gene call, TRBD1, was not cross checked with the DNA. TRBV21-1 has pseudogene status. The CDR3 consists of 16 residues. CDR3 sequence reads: CASSKCRDVVTYEQYF. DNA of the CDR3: TGTGCCAGCAGCAAGTGCCGGGACGTGGTCACCTACGAGCAGTACTTC.

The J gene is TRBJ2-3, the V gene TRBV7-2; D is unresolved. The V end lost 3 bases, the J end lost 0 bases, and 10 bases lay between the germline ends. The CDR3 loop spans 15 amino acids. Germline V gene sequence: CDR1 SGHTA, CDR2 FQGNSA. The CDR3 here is CASSLRQLSTDTQYF. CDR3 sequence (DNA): TGTGCCAGCAGCTTGCGGCAACTAAGCACAGATACGCAGTATTTT.

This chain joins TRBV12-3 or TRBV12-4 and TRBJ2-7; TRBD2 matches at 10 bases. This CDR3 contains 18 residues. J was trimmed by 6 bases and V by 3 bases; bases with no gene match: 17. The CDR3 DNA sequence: TGTGCCAGCAGTTTTAGTACCTGGGCTAGCGGGAGCACGCCCGAGCAGTACTTC. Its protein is CASSFSTWASGSTPEQYF.